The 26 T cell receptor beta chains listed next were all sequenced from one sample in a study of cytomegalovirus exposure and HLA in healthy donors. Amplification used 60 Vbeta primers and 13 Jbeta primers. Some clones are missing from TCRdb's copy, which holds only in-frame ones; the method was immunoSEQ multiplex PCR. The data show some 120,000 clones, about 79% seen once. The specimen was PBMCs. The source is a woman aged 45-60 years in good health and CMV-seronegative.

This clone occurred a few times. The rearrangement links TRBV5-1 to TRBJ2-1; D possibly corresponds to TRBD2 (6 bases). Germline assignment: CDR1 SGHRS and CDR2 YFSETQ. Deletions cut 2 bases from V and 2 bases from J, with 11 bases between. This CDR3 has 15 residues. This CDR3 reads CASSLVPGAYNEQFF. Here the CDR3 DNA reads TGCGCCAGCAGCTTAGTTCCGGGGGCCTACAATGAGCAGTTCTTC.

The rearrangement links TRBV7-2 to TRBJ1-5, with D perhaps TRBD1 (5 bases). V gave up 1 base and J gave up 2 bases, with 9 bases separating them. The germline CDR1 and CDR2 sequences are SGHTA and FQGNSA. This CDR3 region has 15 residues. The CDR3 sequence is CASSLGWGGNQPQHF. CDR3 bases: TGTGCCAGCAGCTTAGGGTGGGGGGGCAATCAGCCCCAGCATTTT.

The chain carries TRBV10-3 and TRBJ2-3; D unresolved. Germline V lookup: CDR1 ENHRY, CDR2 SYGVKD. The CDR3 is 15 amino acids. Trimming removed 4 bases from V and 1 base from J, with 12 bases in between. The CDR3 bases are TGTGCCATCAGTGGCTCGGGTGAAGGCACAGATACGCAGTATTTT. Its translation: CAISGSGEGTDTQYF.

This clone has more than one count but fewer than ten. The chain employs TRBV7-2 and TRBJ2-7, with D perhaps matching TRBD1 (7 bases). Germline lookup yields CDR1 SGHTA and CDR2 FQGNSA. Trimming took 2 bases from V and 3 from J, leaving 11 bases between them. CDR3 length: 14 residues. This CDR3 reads CASSLQGGYYEQYF. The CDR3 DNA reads TGTGCCAGCAGCTTACAGGGGGGATACTACGAGCAGTACTTC.

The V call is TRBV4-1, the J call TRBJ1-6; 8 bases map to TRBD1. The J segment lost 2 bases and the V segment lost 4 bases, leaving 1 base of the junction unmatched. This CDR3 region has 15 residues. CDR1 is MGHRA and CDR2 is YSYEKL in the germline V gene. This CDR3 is CASSLDRAYNSPLHF. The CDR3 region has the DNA TGCGCCAGCAGCCTGGACAGGGCCTATAATTCACCCCTCCACTTT.

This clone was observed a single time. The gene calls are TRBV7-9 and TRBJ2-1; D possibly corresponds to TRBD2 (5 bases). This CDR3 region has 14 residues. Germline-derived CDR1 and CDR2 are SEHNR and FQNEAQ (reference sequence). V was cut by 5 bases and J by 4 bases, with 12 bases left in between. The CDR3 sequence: CASSGGGVYNEQFF. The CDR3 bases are TGTGCCAGCAGCGGAGGTGGGGTGTACAATGAGCAGTTCTTC.

The CDR3 DNA sequence: TGTGCCACCAGCAGTAGGGCAGACAGGAACACTGAAGCTTTCTTT. It translates to CATSSRADRNTEAFF. V usage is TRBV15 and J usage is TRBJ1-1; tentatively, D is TRBD1 (5 bases). Deletions cut 3 bases from V and 1 base from J, with 12 bases between. The CDR3 is made up of 15 amino acids. Per germline, CDR1 LNHNV and CDR2 YYDKDF (reference sequence).

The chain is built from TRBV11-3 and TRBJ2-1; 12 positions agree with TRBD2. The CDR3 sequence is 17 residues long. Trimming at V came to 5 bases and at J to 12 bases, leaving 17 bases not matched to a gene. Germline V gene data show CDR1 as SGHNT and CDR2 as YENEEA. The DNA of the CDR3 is TGTGCCAGCAGCGGTCGGACTAGCGGGACCTTATCGGTTTGGCAGTTCTTC. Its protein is CASSGRTSGTLSVWQFF.

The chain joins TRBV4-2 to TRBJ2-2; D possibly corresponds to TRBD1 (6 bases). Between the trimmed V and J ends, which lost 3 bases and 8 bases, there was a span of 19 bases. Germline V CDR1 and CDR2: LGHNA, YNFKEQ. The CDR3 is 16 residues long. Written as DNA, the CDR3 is TGTGCCAGCAGCCACCCGATGGTCGACAGGTTTGGGGAGCTGTTTTTT. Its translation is CASSHPMVDRFGELFF.

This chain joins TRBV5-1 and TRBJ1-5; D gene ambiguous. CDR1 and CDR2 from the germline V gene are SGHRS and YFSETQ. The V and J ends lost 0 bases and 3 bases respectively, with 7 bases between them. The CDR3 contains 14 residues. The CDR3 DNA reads TGCGCCAGCAGCTTGGGTGACACCAATCAGCCCCAGCATTTT. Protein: CASSLGDTNQPQHF.

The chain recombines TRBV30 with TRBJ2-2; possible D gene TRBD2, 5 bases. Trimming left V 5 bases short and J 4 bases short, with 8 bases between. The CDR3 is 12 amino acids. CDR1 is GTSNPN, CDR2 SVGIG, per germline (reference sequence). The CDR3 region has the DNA TGTGCCTGGGGACTGTCCACCGGGGAGCTGTTTTTT. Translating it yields CAWGLSTGELFF.

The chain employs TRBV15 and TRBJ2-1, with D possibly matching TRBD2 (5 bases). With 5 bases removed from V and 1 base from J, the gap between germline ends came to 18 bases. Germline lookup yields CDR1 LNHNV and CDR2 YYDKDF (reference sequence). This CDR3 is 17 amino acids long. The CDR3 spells CATSGYTSGRSYNEQFF. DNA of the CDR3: TGTGCCACCAGCGGATACACCAGCGGAAGGTCCTACAATGAGCAGTTCTTC.

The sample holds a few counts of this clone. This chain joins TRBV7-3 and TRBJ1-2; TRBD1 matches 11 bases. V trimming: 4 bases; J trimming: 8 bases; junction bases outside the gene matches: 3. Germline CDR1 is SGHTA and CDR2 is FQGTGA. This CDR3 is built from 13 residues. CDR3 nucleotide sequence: TGTGCCAGCAGCTGGACAGGGGGCGAAGGCTACACCTTC. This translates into CASSWTGGEGYTF.

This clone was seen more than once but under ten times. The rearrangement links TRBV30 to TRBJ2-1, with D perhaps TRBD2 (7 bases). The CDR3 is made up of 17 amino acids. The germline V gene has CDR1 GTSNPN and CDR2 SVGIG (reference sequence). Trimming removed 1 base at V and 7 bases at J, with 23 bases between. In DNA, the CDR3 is TGTGCCTGGAGTGAATTTCTAGGGGGAGGGCCTAGGAATGAGCAGTTCTTC. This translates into CAWSEFLGGGPRNEQFF.

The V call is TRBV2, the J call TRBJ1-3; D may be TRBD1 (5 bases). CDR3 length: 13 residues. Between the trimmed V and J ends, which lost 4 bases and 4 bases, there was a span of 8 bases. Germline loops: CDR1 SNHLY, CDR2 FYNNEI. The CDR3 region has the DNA TGTGCCAGCAGTGGACAGATAGGAAACACCATATATTTT. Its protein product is CASSGQIGNTIYF. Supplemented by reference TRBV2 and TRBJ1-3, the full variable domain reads EPEVTQTPSHQVTQMGQEVILRCVPISNHLYFYWYRQILGQKVEFLVSFYNNEISEKSEIFDDQFSVERPDGSNFTLKIRSTKLEDSAMYFCASSGQIGNTIYFGEGSWLTVV.

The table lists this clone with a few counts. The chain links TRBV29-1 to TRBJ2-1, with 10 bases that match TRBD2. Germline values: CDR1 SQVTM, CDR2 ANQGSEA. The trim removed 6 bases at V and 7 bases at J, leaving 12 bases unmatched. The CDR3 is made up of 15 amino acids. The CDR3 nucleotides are TGCAGCGTATGGGGGCTAGCGGGAGTTTTGAATGAGCAGTTCTTC. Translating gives CSVWGLAGVLNEQFF.

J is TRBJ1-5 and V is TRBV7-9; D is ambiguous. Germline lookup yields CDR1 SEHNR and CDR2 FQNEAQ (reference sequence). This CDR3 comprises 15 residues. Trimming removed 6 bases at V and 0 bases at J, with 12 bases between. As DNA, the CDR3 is TGTGCCAGCAGTCCAGGAACTGATAGCAATCAGCCCCAGCATTTT. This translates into CASSPGTDSNQPQHF. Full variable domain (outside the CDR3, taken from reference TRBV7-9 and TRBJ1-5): DTGVSQNPRHKITKRGQNVTFRCDPISEHNRLYWYRQTLGQGPEFLTYFQNEAQLEKSRLLSDRFSAERPKGSFSTLEIQRTEQGDSAMYLCASSPGTDSNQPQHFGDGTRLSIL.

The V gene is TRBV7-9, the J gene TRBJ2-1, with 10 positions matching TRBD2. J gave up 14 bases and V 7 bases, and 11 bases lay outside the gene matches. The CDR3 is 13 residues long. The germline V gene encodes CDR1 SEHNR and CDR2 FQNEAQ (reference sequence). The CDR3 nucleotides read TGTGCCAGCACCATAGGGCTAGCGGGAGATGAGTTCTTC. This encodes CASTIGLAGDEFF.

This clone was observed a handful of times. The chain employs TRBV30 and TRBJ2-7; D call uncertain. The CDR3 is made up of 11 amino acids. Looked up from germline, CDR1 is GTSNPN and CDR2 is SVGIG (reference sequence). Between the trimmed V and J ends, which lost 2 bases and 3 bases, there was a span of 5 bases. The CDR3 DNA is TGTGCCTGGAGTTCTCTCTACGAGCAGTACTTC. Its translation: CAWSSLYEQYF.

In DNA, the CDR3 is TGTGCCAGCAGCTTACGAGATCAGCCCCAGCATTTT. This sequence encodes CASSLRDQPQHF. The genes are TRBV7-6 and TRBJ1-5, with D unclear. This CDR3 comprises 12 residues. Germline values: CDR1 SGHVS, CDR2 FNYEAQ. V lost 2 bases and J 5 bases, leaving 4 bases between the germline ends.

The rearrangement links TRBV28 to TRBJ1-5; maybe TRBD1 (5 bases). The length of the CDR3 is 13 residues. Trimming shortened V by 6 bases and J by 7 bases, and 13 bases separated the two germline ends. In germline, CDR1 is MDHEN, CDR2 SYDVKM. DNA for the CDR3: TGTGCCAGCAGCTACGGGGGGTCACAGCCCCAGCATTTT. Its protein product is CASSYGGSQPQHF. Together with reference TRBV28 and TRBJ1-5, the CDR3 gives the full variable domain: DVKVTQSSRYLVKRTGEKVFLECVQDMDHENMFWYRQDPGLGLRLIYFSYDVKMKEKGDIPEGYSVSREKKERFSLILESASTNQTSMYLCASSYGGSQPQHFGDGTRLSIL.

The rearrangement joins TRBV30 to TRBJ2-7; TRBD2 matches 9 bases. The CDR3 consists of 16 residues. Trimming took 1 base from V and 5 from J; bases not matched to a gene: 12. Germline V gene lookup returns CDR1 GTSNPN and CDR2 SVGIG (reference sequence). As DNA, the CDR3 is TGTGCCTGGAGTGGCCCGGGACTAGCCCGAGGGGACGAGCAGTACTTC. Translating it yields CAWSGPGLARGDEQYF.

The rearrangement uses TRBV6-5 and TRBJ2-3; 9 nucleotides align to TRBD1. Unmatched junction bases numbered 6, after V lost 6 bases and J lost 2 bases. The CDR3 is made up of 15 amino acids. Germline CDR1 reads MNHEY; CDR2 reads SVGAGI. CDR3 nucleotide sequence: TGTGCCAGCAGCTTGACAGGGGGTGCCACAGATACGCAGTATTTT. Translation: CASSLTGGATDTQYF.

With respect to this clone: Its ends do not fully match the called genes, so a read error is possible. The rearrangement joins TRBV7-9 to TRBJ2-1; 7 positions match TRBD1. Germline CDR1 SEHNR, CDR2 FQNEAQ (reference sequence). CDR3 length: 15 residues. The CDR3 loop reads CSSSSLGQDRNEQFF. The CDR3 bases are TGTTCCAGCAGCTCCCTCGGACAGGACAGGAATGAGCAGTTCTTC. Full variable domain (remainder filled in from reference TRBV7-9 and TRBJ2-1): DTGVSQNPRHKITKRGQNVTFRCDPISEHNRLYWYRQTLGQGPEFLTYFQNEAQLEKSRLLSDRFSAERPKGSFSTLEIQRTEQGDSAMYLCSSSSLGQDRNEQFFGPGTRLTVL.

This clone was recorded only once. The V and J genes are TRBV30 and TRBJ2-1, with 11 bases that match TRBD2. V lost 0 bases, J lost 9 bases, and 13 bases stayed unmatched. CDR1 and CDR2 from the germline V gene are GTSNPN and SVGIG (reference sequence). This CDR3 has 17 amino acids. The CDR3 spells CAWSVEVRTSGSSEQFF. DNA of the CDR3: TGTGCCTGGAGTGTAGAGGTGCGCACTAGCGGGAGTTCTGAGCAGTTCTTC.

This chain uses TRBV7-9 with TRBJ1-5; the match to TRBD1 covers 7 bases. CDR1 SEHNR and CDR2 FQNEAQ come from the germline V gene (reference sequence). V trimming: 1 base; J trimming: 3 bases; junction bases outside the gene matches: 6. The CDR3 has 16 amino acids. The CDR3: CASSLVTGTDNQPQHF. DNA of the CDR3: TGTGCCAGCAGCTTAGTTACCGGGACAGACAATCAGCCCCAGCATTTT.